This is a list of T cell receptor beta chains from one sample in a study of cytotoxic CD8 clonotypes in ibrutinib-treated CLL. The method was immunoSEQ multiplex PCR; TCRdb's version includes in-frame clones alone and lacks a portion of them. The sample lists around 140,000 clones, 60% to 80% occurring once. The sample was PBMCs, taken after 12 months of ibrutinib treatment. The receptor source for this set is a human donor with chronic lymphocytic leukemia. The CDR3 runs from the conserved cysteine through the conserved F or W. The D gene is left open where the match is weak. Part of the rows lack a size; the others show once, few, many or a class for expanded clones.

v_gene,abundance,d_gene,j_gene,CDR3nt,CDR3aa
TRBV30,NA,NA,TRBJ2-6,TGTGCCTGGGGTTATTCCGGGCTCCTTAACTCTGGGGCCAACGTCCTGACTTTC,CAWGYSGLLNSGANVLTF
TRBV9,NA,TRBD1,TRBJ1-4,TGTGCCAGCAGCAGTAGGACAGGGGGTGAAAAACTGTTTTTT,CASSSRTGGEKLFF
TRBV9,NA,NA,TRBJ1-2,TGTGCCAGCAACCCCGGGGGGCCGCGTGGCTACACCTTC,CASNPGGPRGYTF
TRBV6-5,NA,NA,TRBJ2-1,TGTGCCAGCGAACAGTACAATGAGCAGTTCTTC,CASEQYNEQFF
TRBV6-1,NA,NA,TRBJ1-5,TGTGCCAGCAGTGAATCTAACTATCAGCCCCAGCATTTT,CASSESNYQPQHF
TRBV4-2,NA,TRBD2,TRBJ2-1,TGTGCCAGCAGCCAAGAGAGGGGACTAGCGGGCCCCAATGAGCAGTTCTTC,CASSQERGLAGPNEQFF
TRBV5-1,NA,NA,TRBJ2-1,TGCGCCAGCAGCCTACCGAGCTCCTACAATGAGCAGTTCTTC,CASSLPSSYNEQFF
TRBV7-2,NA,TRBD1,TRBJ2-1,TGTGCCAGCAGCGCTGGGGACAGATCTTCCAATGAGCAGTTCTTC,CASSAGDRSSNEQFF
TRBV4-1,NA,NA,TRBJ1-1,TGCGCCAGCAGCCAAGTCGTTGTTCTGAACACTGAAGCTTTCTTT,CASSQVVVLNTEAFF
TRBV10-3,once,NA,TRBJ2-3,TGTGCCATCAGTGAGTCTCTCGCGGGCACAGATACGCAGTATTTT,CAISESLAGTDTQYF
TRBV30,NA,NA,TRBJ1-2,TGTGCCTGGAGCCCAGGCTATGGCTACACCTTC,CAWSPGYGYTF
TRBV6-1,few,NA,TRBJ1-2,TGTGCCAGCAGTGAAGAGGGTTTGGGGGGCTACACCTTC,CASSEEGLGGYTF
TRBV18,NA,TRBD1,TRBJ1-1,TGTGCCAGCTCACCACTCGGGACAGGGGGTGGAAACACTGAAGCTTTCTTT,CASSPLGTGGGNTEAFF
TRBV27,many,NA,TRBJ1-6,TGTGCCAGCTCCGTAGGGCCCGCACATAATTCACCCCTCCACTTT,CASSVGPAHNSPLHF